These 10 T cell receptor beta chains came from one sample sequenced in a study of human T cells and chemical hapten exposure. Regarding time point: healthy volunteer bleed at 2 weeks. The starting material, unfractionated whole blood, was used for total RNA extraction. TCRdb reprocessed the RACE reads with MiXCR, giving one entry per CDR3 protein. The sample gives roughly 130,000 distinct CDR3 sequences, around 8.2% of which show up once; 1.5% to 2% is in the top ten. Material: whole blood. These receptors originate from a male donor in good health. Some clones in this sample may be carry-over from other donors' samples.

In its sample, this clonotype was seen a few times. This rearrangement joins TRBV16 to TRBJ1-5, with D possibly being TRBD1 (5 bases). Trimming shortened V by 4 bases and J by 6 bases, and 16 bases separated the two germline ends. From germline, CDR1 is KGHSY and CDR2 FQNENV. The length of the CDR3 is 15 residues. CDR3 DNA: TGTGCCAGCAGCCCTCCAGGGCAGTGGGGTCAGCCCCAGCATTTT. Translation gives CASSPPGQWGQPQHF.

This clonotype was seen a handful of times. The chain carries TRBV4-2 and TRBJ1-1; 8 nucleotides agree with TRBD1. CDR1 LGHNA and CDR2 YNFKEQ come from the germline V gene. This CDR3 region has 17 residues. V trimming: 4 bases; J trimming: 1 base; junction bases outside the gene matches: 11. Here the CDR3 reads CASSPPRDRRPNTEAFF. The CDR3 DNA follows: TGTGCCAGCAGCCCCCCGCGGGACAGGAGACCGAACACTGAAGCTTTCTTT.

The chain recombines TRBV3-1 with TRBJ2-1; the D call may be TRBD1 or TRBD2 (5 bases each). V lost 0 bases, J lost 0 bases, and 12 bases lay in between. The CDR3 spans 17 residues. Germline V lookup: CDR1 LGHDT, CDR2 YNNKEL (reference sequence). The CDR3 DNA reads as TGTGCCAGCAGCCAAGATTTGGGGGACGACTCCTACAATGAGCAGTTCTTC. As protein: CASSQDLGDDSYNEQFF.

This clonotype was picked up a small number of times. The V and J genes are TRBV7-2 and TRBJ2-3; 12 positions match TRBD1. Germline-derived CDR1 and CDR2 are SGHTA and FQGNSA. The V segment lost 6 bases and the J segment 4 bases; nucleotides outside the gene matches: 5. The CDR3 contains 15 residues. CDR3 amino acids: CASSWGQGAPDTQYF. CDR3 DNA: TGTGCCAGCAGTTGGGGACAGGGGGCCCCAGATACGCAGTATTTT. The variable domain in full, completed from reference TRBV7-2 and TRBJ2-3, reads GAGVSQSPSNKVTEKGKDVELRCDPISGHTALYWYRQSLGQGLEFLIYFQGNSAPDKSGLPSDRFSAERTGGSVSTLTIQRTQQEDSAVYLCASSWGQGAPDTQYFGPGTRLTVL.

This chain connects TRBV12-5 to TRBJ1-6, with 9 bases fitting TRBD1. The CDR3 loop spans 17 amino acids. The germline V gene encodes CDR1 LGHNT and CDR2 FRNRAP. With V trimmed by 6 bases and J by 6 bases, 12 bases remained unmatched. As DNA, the CDR3 is TGTGCTAGTGGCTGGAGCCCCGGGGACAGGGTTAATTCACCCCTCCACTTT. Amino acids: CASGWSPGDRVNSPLHF.

The chain employs TRBV5-6 and TRBJ2-1; D is possibly TRBD1 (6 bases). Trimming took off 10 bases at V and 8 bases at J, with 25 bases between the two ends. CDR3 length: 15 amino acids. CDR1 and CDR2 (germline): SGHDT, YYEEEE. The CDR3 nucleotides are TGTGCCTCCCTAACCCAGGCCTATTACAGGGATGAGCAGTTCTTC. Its translation: CASLTQAYYRDEQFF. Using reference TRBV5-6 and TRBJ2-1 for the parts outside the CDR3, the full variable domain is DAGVTQSPTHLIKTRGQQVTLRCSPKSGHDTVSWYQQALGQGPQFIFQYYEEEERQRGNFPDRFSGHQFPNYSSELNVNALLLGDSALYLCASLTQAYYRDEQFFGPGTRLTVL.

This clonotype was observed many times. The V call is TRBV19, the J call TRBJ2-1; D is unresolved. CDR1 and CDR2 (germline): LNHDA, SQIVND (reference sequence). Between the trimmed V and J ends, which lost 3 bases and 9 bases, there was a span of 21 bases. CDR3 size: 16 residues. Here the CDR3 DNA reads TGTGCCAGTAGTATTGTTCCCTCGCTCGGGTCGTCTGAGCAGTTCTTC. This codes for CASSIVPSLGSSEQFF. The full variable domain, its missing parts supplied by reference TRBV19 and TRBJ2-1, is DGGITQSPKYLFRKEGQNVTLSCEQNLNHDAMYWYRQDPGQGLRLIYYSQIVNDFQKGDIAEGYSVSREKKESFPLTVTSAQKNPTAFYLCASSIVPSLGSSEQFFGPGTRLTVL.

The rearrangement uses TRBV20-1 and TRBJ2-1; possible D gene TRBD2, 7 bases. The length of the CDR3 is 15 residues. Trimming took 6 bases from V and 2 from J, leaving 17 bases between them. Germline lookup yields CDR1 DFQATT and CDR2 SNEGSKA (reference sequence). The CDR3 protein is CSAPTAGGPYNEQFF. The CDR3 region has the DNA TGCAGTGCCCCTACGGCCGGGGGGCCCTACAATGAGCAGTTCTTC.

The rearrangement uses TRBV14 and TRBJ1-1; D remains ambiguous. Trimming removed 4 bases at V and 2 bases at J, with 8 bases between. The germline CDR1 and CDR2 sequences are SGHDN and FVKESK. This CDR3 is 13 amino acids long. This CDR3 reads CASSPQINTEAFF. DNA of the CDR3: TGTGCCAGCAGCCCACAGATTAACACTGAAGCTTTCTTT.

This clonotype has ten or more counts. The chain employs TRBV10-3 and TRBJ1-5; D gene unclear. Germline CDR1 is ENHRY and CDR2 is SYGVKD. This CDR3 has 15 residues. Deletions cut 0 bases from V and 3 bases from J, with 9 bases between. CDR3 coding DNA: TGTGCCATCAGTGAGTCTGGCCAGACCAATCAGCCCCAGCATTTT. Its translation is CAISESGQTNQPQHF.